Presented here are 32 T cell receptor beta chains from one specimen sequenced in a study of blood T cell repertoires in COVID-19. Data came from immunoSEQ multiplex PCR; TCRdb stores just in-frame clones and leaves some out. This sample yields 200,000 to 250,000 clones, of which 92% are seen a single time; 0.82% belongs to the top ten. Material: peripheral blood. Receptor source: a man between 60 and 75 years old with COVID-19, enrolled during active disease.

This chain joins TRBV6-5 and TRBJ1-1; D not resolved. The CDR3 sequence is 13 residues long. The V gene lost 7 bases and the J gene lost 1 base, with 10 bases spanning the gap. The germline CDR1 and CDR2 sequences are MNHEY and SVGAGI. The CDR3 bases are TGTGCCAGCAACGTTGCCGGGAACACTGAAGCTTTCTTT. Encoded protein: CASNVAGNTEAFF.

The chain employs TRBV30 and TRBJ2-1, with 9 bases matching TRBD2. Germline V gene sequence: CDR1 GTSNPN, CDR2 SVGIG (reference sequence). The CDR3 runs 14 residues. The V gene end was trimmed by 2 bases and the J gene end by 5 bases; junction bases not matched to a gene: 4. The CDR3 is CAWSSRGGNNEQFF. The DNA of the CDR3 is TGTGCCTGGAGTTCGCGGGGGGGTAACAATGAGCAGTTCTTC. Together with reference TRBV30 and TRBJ2-1, the CDR3 gives the full variable domain: SQTIHQWPATLVQPVGSPLSLECTVEGTSNPNLYWYRQAAGRGLQLLFYSVGIGQISSEVPQNLSASRPQDRQFILSSKKLLLSDSGFYLCAWSSRGGNNEQFFGPGTRLTVL.

CDR3 sequence (DNA): TGTGCCAGTAGAACCGGACAGGGGGCTTATGGCTACACCTTC. Its protein product is CASRTGQGAYGYTF. The genes are TRBV19 and TRBJ1-2, with 11 bases identical to TRBD1. Per the germline V gene, CDR1 is LNHDA and CDR2 is SQIVND (reference sequence). Trimming removed 6 bases from V and 5 bases from J; junction bases left unmatched: 5. The CDR3 runs 14 residues.

The chain is built from TRBV15 and TRBJ1-4; D is unclear. Looked up from germline, CDR1 is LNHNV and CDR2 is YYDKDF (reference sequence). The CDR3 has 13 amino acids. V lost 7 bases to trimming and J lost 4 bases, with 10 bases between them. In DNA form, the CDR3 reads TGTGCCACCACCGTACAAGATAATGAAAAACTGTTTTTT. It encodes CATTVQDNEKLFF.

The rearrangement links TRBV28 to TRBJ2-7; 10 bases are shared with TRBD1. J gave up 4 bases and V 5 bases, and 8 bases lay outside the gene matches. The V gene's germline CDR1 is MDHEN and CDR2 SYDVKM. The CDR3 is 15 amino acids. The CDR3, as DNA: TGTGCCAGCAGTCCATGGGGGACAGGGGTATACGAGCAGTACTTC. Translating it yields CASSPWGTGVYEQYF.

The chain has TRBV6-1 and TRBJ2-1; the D gene is possibly TRBD1 (6 bases). The CDR3 runs to 13 residues. Germline CDR1 and CDR2: MNHNS and SASEGT. Trimming took 0 bases from V and 9 from J, leaving 9 bases between them. The CDR3 here is CASSEAPGAEQFF. CDR3 coding DNA: TGTGCCAGCAGTGAAGCTCCAGGGGCTGAGCAGTTCTTC.

The sample holds a few counts of this clone. The chain couples TRBV29-1 to TRBJ1-2; 11 positions match TRBD1. With V trimmed by 0 bases and J by 4 bases, 7 bases remained unmatched. Germline loops: CDR1 SQVTM, CDR2 ANQGSEA. The CDR3 consists of 16 residues. The DNA for the CDR3 is TGCAGCGTTGAAGATCTGGGGACAGGGGGACCCTATGGCTACACCTTC. Encoded protein: CSVEDLGTGGPYGYTF.

The rearrangement joins TRBV21-1 to TRBJ2-5; TRBD2 reflects the table's D call only, with no check against the DNA. TRBV21-1 is termed a pseudogene. CDR3 length equals 16 residues. As DNA, the CDR3 is TGTGCCAGCAGCAAAGTTTGGGCTAGCGGGCAAGAGACCCAGTACTTC. Protein sequence: CASSKVWASGQETQYF.

The genes are TRBV3-1 (or the pseudogene TRBV3-2) and TRBJ2-3; the match to TRBD2 covers 14 bases. The CDR3 has 17 amino acids. Unmatched junction bases numbered 7, after V lost 4 bases and J lost 4 bases. From germline, CDR1 is LGHDT and CDR2 YNNKEL (reference sequence). The DNA for the CDR3 is TGTGCCAGCAGCCTATTGGGACTAGCGGGGGATGCAGATACGCAGTATTTT. Residues: CASSLLGLAGDADTQYF.

This clone was observed a handful of times. The chain carries TRBV5-4 and TRBJ1-2; no firm D call. Trimming removed 0 bases at V and 1 base at J, with 19 bases between. The CDR3 length is 18 residues. CDR1 and CDR2 (germline): SGHNT, YYREEE (reference sequence). CDR3 protein: CASSLDLRTLDLNYGYTF. The DNA for the CDR3 is TGTGCCAGCAGCTTGGATCTACGTACCCTTGATCTTAACTATGGCTACACCTTC.

J is TRBJ1-1 and V is TRBV27, with 9 nucleotides matching TRBD1. J gave up 2 bases and V 4 bases, and 2 bases lay outside the gene matches. CDR3 length: 14 amino acids. Germline CDR1 and CDR2: MNHEY and SMNVEV (reference sequence). CDR3 loop: CASSWTGANTEAFF. The CDR3 nucleotides read TGTGCCAGCAGTTGGACAGGGGCAAACACTGAAGCTTTCTTT.

This clone was seen once. This sequence joins TRBV15 and TRBJ1-2, with D tentatively TRBD1 (6 bases). V shed 4 bases and J shed 6 bases, with 9 bases lying between them. The CDR3 has 12 amino acids. The germline CDR1 and CDR2 sequences are LNHNV and YYDKDF (reference sequence). This chain's CDR3 is CATSNRQDGYTF. The CDR3 DNA is TGTGCCACCAGCAATAGACAGGATGGCTACACCTTC.

The DNA for the CDR3 is TGTGCCAGCAGCCTTTCCGGGGGGACAGGGAAAAATTCACCCCTCCACTTT. This codes for CASSLSGGTGKNSPLHF. This chain links TRBV3-1 (or the pseudogene TRBV3-2) with TRBJ1-6; TRBD1 matches at 9 bases. Trimming at V came to 4 bases and at J to 7 bases, leaving 11 bases not matched to a gene. The CDR3 contains 17 residues. Germline values: CDR1 LGHDT, CDR2 YNNKEL (reference sequence).

A word on this clone: Its ends do not fully match the called genes, so a read error is possible. The genes are TRBV10-3 and TRBJ2-7, with TRBD1 as a possible D gene (9 bases). The germline V gene encodes CDR1 ENHRY and CDR2 SYGVKD. This CDR3 contains 13 residues. CDR3: CAISESGGDRVRF. DNA of the CDR3: TGTGCCATCAGTGAGTCCGGGGGGGACAGGGTGCGCTTC.

This chain uses TRBV19 with TRBJ1-2; the D gene is possibly TRBD1 (5 bases). Germline V gene lookup returns CDR1 LNHDA and CDR2 SQIVND (reference sequence). This CDR3 spans 12 amino acids. V lost 2 bases, J lost 8 bases, and 9 bases lay in between. CDR3 in DNA: TGTGCCAGTAGTATACAGGGAGGCGGCTACACCTTC. Translated: CASSIQGGGYTF.

DNA of the CDR3: TGTGCCAGCAGCCCCCAGGGTCGCCCCCGGGAGACCCAGTACTTC. It yields the protein CASSPQGRPRETQYF. The J gene is TRBJ2-5, the V gene TRBV5-5; weak D call: TRBD1 (5 bases). Deletions cut 4 bases from V and 5 bases from J, with 18 bases between. The CDR3 is made up of 15 amino acids. Germline V gene sequence: CDR1 SGHKS, CDR2 YYEKEE (reference sequence).

V gene TRBV5-1 combines with J gene TRBJ2-2, with D possibly being TRBD2 (6 bases). Germline CDR1 SGHRS, CDR2 YFSETQ. CDR3 length equals 13 residues. V lost 6 bases, J lost 1 base, and 7 bases lay in between. In DNA form, the CDR3 reads TGCGCCAGCAAGGAGGGGAACACCGGGGAGCTGTTTTTT. Translation: CASKEGNTGELFF.

The V and J genes are TRBV5-1 and TRBJ2-3; 13 positions match TRBD2. CDR1 SGHRS and CDR2 YFSETQ come from the germline V gene. The CDR3 has 19 amino acids. After removal of 5 bases from V and 4 bases from J, the junction contained 16 bases not matched to a gene. CDR3 loop: CASRYRDRGLAGVADTQYF. The CDR3 nucleotides read TGCGCCAGCAGGTACCGGGACAGAGGACTAGCGGGAGTGGCAGATACGCAGTATTTT.

This chain joins TRBV19 and TRBJ1-6, with a weak D call TRBD1 (5 bases). Trimming left V 4 bases short and J 11 bases short, with 12 bases between. The CDR3 sequence is 13 residues long. Germline V gene data show CDR1 as LNHDA and CDR2 as SQIVND (reference sequence). DNA for the CDR3: TGTGCCAGTAGTACGACAAGGGGCGCACCCCTCCACTTT. As protein: CASSTTRGAPLHF.

This clone came up a few times. The V call is TRBV6-6, the J call TRBJ1-1, with 7 nucleotides matching TRBD1. Germline assignment: CDR1 MNHNY and CDR2 SVGAGI (reference sequence). The CDR3 spans 15 residues. V shed 5 bases, J shed 4 bases, and the junction held 10 bases outside the gene matches. CDR3 DNA: TGTGCCAGCAGTCCACAACCGACAGGGTTCACTGAAGCTTTCTTT. Protein sequence: CASSPQPTGFTEAFF.

The count of this clone is one. The chain uses TRBV6-5 and TRBJ2-7, with 7 positions matching TRBD1. From germline, CDR1 is MNHEY and CDR2 SVGAGI. The J segment lost 4 bases and the V segment lost 2 bases, leaving 5 bases of the junction unmatched. CDR3 length: 14 amino acids. The DNA for the CDR3 is TGTGCCAGCAGTTACAAAGGGGGCGGGTACGAGCAGTACTTC. Translation: CASSYKGGGYEQYF.

The rearrangement joins TRBV30 to TRBJ2-3; 10 nucleotides match TRBD2. CDR3 size: 14 residues. Germline assignment: CDR1 GTSNPN and CDR2 SVGIG (reference sequence). Unmatched junction bases numbered 5, after V lost 4 bases and J lost 4 bases. CDR3 sequence: CAWIGTSAADTQYF. The CDR3 DNA is TGTGCCTGGATTGGGACTAGCGCTGCAGATACGCAGTATTTT.

V and J are TRBV4-1 and TRBJ2-7; TRBD1 matches 8 bases. With 1 base clipped from V and 2 bases from J, the junction kept 4 bases outside the gene matches. The length of the CDR3 is 15 residues. Germline lookup yields CDR1 MGHRA and CDR2 YSYEKL. The CDR3 coding sequence is TGCGCCAGCAGCCAAGGCCCGGACAGGGCCTACGAGCAGTACTTC. Its translation: CASSQGPDRAYEQYF.

This clone has a single count. The rearrangement joins TRBV18 to TRBJ2-7, with 12 bases aligning to TRBD2. The CDR3 has 17 residues. Germline V gives CDR1 KGHSH, CDR2 LQKENI. The ends lost 8 bases at V and 5 bases at J; junction bases unmatched: 16. CDR3 bases: TGTGCCAGCACGCCGAGACAGACTAGCGGGAGAGGGGACGAGCAGTACTTC. Translating gives CASTPRQTSGRGDEQYF.

This chain links TRBV24-1 with TRBJ2-1; 7 positions match TRBD1. Trimming took 3 bases from V and 5 from J; bases not matched to a gene: 6. Per the germline V gene, CDR1 is KGHDR and CDR2 is SFDVKD. CDR3 size: 15 residues. CDR3 sequence: CATSDRTGRHNEQFF. CDR3 DNA sequence: TGTGCCACCAGTGATCGGACAGGTCGCCACAATGAGCAGTTCTTC.

The genes are TRBV12-3 or TRBV12-4 and TRBJ2-1; possibly TRBD1 for D (6 bases). This CDR3 region has 11 residues. The V end lost 5 bases, the J end lost 15 bases, and 14 bases lay between the germline ends. CDR3 sequence: CASSGGRGLFF. In nucleotides, the CDR3 is TGTGCCAGCAGTGGCGGCAGGGGCCTGTTCTTC.

This chain uses TRBV19 with TRBJ1-5; 8 nucleotides agree with TRBD1. This CDR3 comprises 14 residues. The junction had 4 bases not matched to a gene; V was cut back by 8 bases and J by 1 base. Germline assignment: CDR1 LNHDA and CDR2 SQIVND (reference sequence). The CDR3 DNA is TGTGCCAGTCGACAGGGGTTGAGCAATCAGCCCCAGCATTTT. As protein: CASRQGLSNQPQHF.

V usage is TRBV5-8 and J usage is TRBJ2-1, with D perhaps TRBD2 (6 bases). V lost 2 bases, J lost 8 bases, and 14 bases lay in between. Germline V CDR1 and CDR2: SGHTS, YDEGEE. CDR3 length: 14 residues. The CDR3 DNA is TGTGCCAGCAGCTTTTTAAGGCCTAGCGATGAGCAGTTCTTC. Its translation is CASSFLRPSDEQFF.

This chain connects TRBV20-1 to TRBJ1-5; tentative D call: TRBD1 (5 bases). The CDR3 length is 13 residues. V was trimmed by 3 bases and J by 4 bases, leaving 10 bases between them. The germline V gene has CDR1 DFQATT and CDR2 SNEGSKA (reference sequence). The CDR3 loop reads CSASLGTNQPQHF. In DNA, the CDR3 is TGCAGTGCTAGTTTGGGGACTAATCAGCCCCAGCATTTT.

V gene TRBV6-2 or TRBV6-3 combines with J gene TRBJ1-2; D not certain. V lost 4 bases to trimming and J lost 1 base, with 7 bases between them. The CDR3 covers 13 residues. The germline V gene encodes CDR1 MNHEY and CDR2 SVGEGT. This CDR3 reads CASSSSGNYGYTF. CDR3 DNA: TGTGCCAGCAGTTCTAGCGGTAACTATGGCTACACCTTC.

The chain uses TRBV5-1 and TRBJ2-1; 10 nucleotides match TRBD1. The CDR3 covers 16 residues. Per germline, CDR1 SGHRS and CDR2 YFSETQ. V shed 0 bases and J 8 bases; nucleotides not matched to a gene: 8. CDR3 coding DNA: TGCGCCAGCAGCTTGGCCGACAGGGGGCGAAGCGATGAGCAGTTCTTC. Its translation: CASSLADRGRSDEQFF. Based on the CDR3 plus reference TRBV5-1 and TRBJ2-1, the full variable domain is KAGVTQTPRYLIKTRGQQVTLSCSPISGHRSVSWYQQTPGQGLQFLFEYFSETQRNKGNFPGRFSGRQFSNSRSEMNVSTLELGDSALYLCASSLADRGRSDEQFFGPGTRLTVL.

The chain combines TRBV7-9 with TRBJ2-7; TRBD2 might be the D (6 bases). This CDR3 is 15 amino acids long. The V end was cut by 5 bases, the J end by 0 bases, with 14 bases between. CDR1 and CDR2 (germline): SEHNR, FQNEAQ (reference sequence). CDR3 DNA sequence: TGTGCCAGCAGCCCATCTTTAGCGGACTCCTACGAGCAGTACTTC. Protein product: CASSPSLADSYEQYF.